These T cell receptor beta chains were read from a single sample in a study of shared clonotypes between healthy human individuals. Assay used: immunoSEQ multiplex PCR; TCRdb lists only in-frame clones, some missing. The sample records under 1 million clones, 96% being singletons. Sequencing used naive CD8+ T cells sorted from blood. Receptors were obtained from a man aged 25-45 years in good health. The CDR3 runs from the conserved cysteine through the conserved F or W. The D gene is left open where the match is weak. Not every row has a clone size; where given, it reads once, few, many or a size class.

d_gene: .; v_gene: TRBV11-2; len: 17; j_gene: TRBJ2-1; abundance: few; CDR3aa: CASSLELPLTPYNEQFF; CDR3nt: TGTGCCAGCAGCTTGGAGCTTCCCCTTACCCCCTACAATGAGCAGTTCTTC
d_gene: TRBD2; v_gene: TRBV30; len: 15; j_gene: TRBJ2-7; abundance: .; CDR3aa: CAWSPPLAGYYEQYF; CDR3nt: TGTGCCTGGAGTCCCCCACTAGCGGGATACTACGAGCAGTACTTC
d_gene: .; v_gene: TRBV7-9; len: 11; j_gene: TRBJ1-1; abundance: .; CDR3aa: CAVGEGTEAFF; CDR3nt: TGTGCCGTGGGAGAGGGCACTGAAGCTTTCTTT
d_gene: .; v_gene: TRBV21-1; len: 17; j_gene: TRBJ2-2; abundance: .; CDR3aa: CASATKREVTNTGELFF; CDR3nt: TGTGCCAGCGCGACGAAGCGGGAGGTAACGAACACCGGGGAGCTGTTTTTT
d_gene: .; v_gene: TRBV4-1; len: 14; j_gene: TRBJ1-2; abundance: .; CDR3aa: CASSQVSGEGGYTF; CDR3nt: TGCGCCAGCAGCCAAGTTTCGGGGGAAGGCGGCTACACCTTC
d_gene: .; v_gene: TRBV5-4; len: 11; j_gene: TRBJ2-7; abundance: .; CDR3aa: CASSLGHEQYF; CDR3nt: TGTGCCAGCAGCTTGGGGCACGAGCAGTACTTC
d_gene: .; v_gene: TRBV5-1; len: 19; j_gene: TRBJ1-5; abundance: .; CDR3aa: CASSQPARATEYSNQPQHF; CDR3nt: TGCGCCAGCAGTCAACCAGCCCGGGCGACCGAGTATAGCAATCAGCCCCAGCATTTT
d_gene: .; v_gene: TRBV30; len: 15; j_gene: TRBJ2-7; abundance: .; CDR3aa: CAWSVGWGLNDEQYF; CDR3nt: TGTGCCTGGAGTGTAGGATGGGGACTTAATGACGAGCAGTACTTC
d_gene: .; v_gene: TRBV9; len: 13; j_gene: TRBJ1-5; abundance: few; CDR3aa: CASSRNSNQPQHF; CDR3nt: TGTGCCAGCAGCAGGAATAGCAATCAGCCCCAGCATTTT
d_gene: .; v_gene: TRBV7-8; len: 15; j_gene: TRBJ1-2; abundance: once; CDR3aa: CASSPTMGSPYGYTF; CDR3nt: TGTGCCAGCAGCCCCACTATGGGCTCCCCCTATGGCTACACCTTC
d_gene: .; v_gene: TRBV13; len: 14; j_gene: TRBJ1-4; abundance: .; CDR3aa: CASSLRMANEKLFF; CDR3nt: TGTGCCAGCAGCTTAAGAATGGCGAATGAAAAACTGTTTTTT
d_gene: .; v_gene: TRBV4-1; len: 14; j_gene: TRBJ2-7; abundance: once; CDR3aa: CASSQPRGGYEQYF; CDR3nt: TGCGCCAGCAGCCAACCCCGGGGCGGCTACGAGCAGTACTTC
d_gene: .; v_gene: TRBV2; len: 18; j_gene: TRBJ2-5; abundance: .; CDR3aa: CARLRVGATQEPGETQYF; CDR3nt: TGTGCCCGGCTGAGGGTCGGTGCCACACAGGAGCCCGGGGAGACCCAGTACTTC
d_gene: .; v_gene: TRBV29-1; len: 13; j_gene: TRBJ2-7; abundance: .; CDR3aa: CSATSQTVSEQYF; CDR3nt: TGCAGCGCAACTTCTCAGACAGTTTCTGAGCAGTACTTC
d_gene: TRBD2; v_gene: TRBV13; len: 18; j_gene: TRBJ2-1; abundance: .; CDR3aa: CASSEPGLAGGPYNEQFF; CDR3nt: TGTGCCAGCAGCGAGCCGGGACTAGCGGGAGGGCCTTACAATGAGCAGTTCTTC
d_gene: .; v_gene: TRBV19; len: 13; j_gene: TRBJ2-7; abundance: .; CDR3aa: CASSEYFPSEQYF; CDR3nt: TGTGCCAGTAGTGAATATTTCCCTTCCGAGCAGTACTTC
d_gene: TRBD1; v_gene: TRBV7-9; len: 16; j_gene: TRBJ1-1; abundance: .; CDR3aa: CASRPGGDVLDTEAFF; CDR3nt: TGTGCCAGCAGACCAGGGGGGGACGTTTTGGACACTGAAGCTTTCTTT
d_gene: TRBD2; v_gene: TRBV27; len: 14; j_gene: TRBJ2-1; abundance: .; CDR3aa: CASSPGLAINEQFF; CDR3nt: TGTGCCAGCAGTCCGGGACTAGCTATCAATGAGCAGTTCTTC
d_gene: TRBD1; v_gene: TRBV28; len: 14; j_gene: TRBJ2-6; abundance: .; CDR3aa: CAIKGALGANVLTF; CDR3nt: TGTGCCATCAAGGGGGCGCTTGGGGCCAACGTCCTGACTTTC
d_gene: TRBD2; v_gene: TRBV27; len: 17; j_gene: TRBJ2-3; abundance: .; CDR3aa: CASSFRSGRAVTDTQYF; CDR3nt: TGTGCCAGCAGTTTTCGGAGCGGGAGGGCCGTCACAGATACGCAGTATTTT
d_gene: .; v_gene: TRBV5-6; len: 13; j_gene: TRBJ2-7; abundance: .; CDR3aa: CASSLDDSYEQYF; CDR3nt: TGTGCCAGCAGCTTGGATGATAGCTACGAGCAGTACTTC
d_gene: .; v_gene: TRBV19; len: 15; j_gene: TRBJ1-5; abundance: .; CDR3aa: CASTVLGTSNQPQHF; CDR3nt: TGTGCCAGTACCGTCTTGGGGACTAGCAATCAGCCCCAGCATTTT
d_gene: .; v_gene: TRBV7-9; len: 17; j_gene: TRBJ1-4; abundance: few; CDR3aa: CASSLTGPTATNEKLFF; CDR3nt: TGTGCCAGCAGCTTAACCGGACCTACCGCAACTAATGAAAAACTGTTTTTT
d_gene: .; v_gene: TRBV7-9; len: 15; j_gene: TRBJ2-1; abundance: .; CDR3aa: CASSLSFGVFREQFF; CDR3nt: TGTGCCAGCAGCTTATCTTTCGGGGTCTTCCGTGAGCAGTTCTTC
d_gene: .; v_gene: TRBV14; len: 13; j_gene: TRBJ1-1; abundance: once; CDR3aa: CASTRTVNTEAFF; CDR3nt: TGTGCCAGCACCCGGACGGTGAACACTGAAGCTTTCTTT
d_gene: .; v_gene: TRBV7-9; len: 17; j_gene: TRBJ1-1; abundance: .; CDR3aa: CASNPGSDLSPNTEAFF; CDR3nt: TGTGCCAGCAACCCCGGGTCGGACTTAAGCCCGAACACTGAAGCTTTCTTT
d_gene: TRBD1; v_gene: TRBV11-2; len: 17; j_gene: TRBJ2-7; abundance: .; CDR3aa: CASSFDSFGTGIYEQYF; CDR3nt: TGTGCCAGCAGCTTCGATAGCTTCGGGACAGGGATCTACGAGCAGTACTTC
d_gene: TRBD1; v_gene: TRBV5-1; len: 14; j_gene: TRBJ2-7; abundance: .; CDR3aa: CASSSRQGNYEQYF; CDR3nt: TGCGCCAGCAGCTCCAGACAGGGGAATTACGAGCAGTACTTC
d_gene: TRBD2; v_gene: TRBV18; len: 14; j_gene: TRBJ2-7; abundance: once; CDR3aa: CASSQSGSGYEQYF; CDR3nt: TGTGCCAGCTCACAAAGCGGGAGTGGCTACGAGCAGTACTTC
d_gene: .; v_gene: TRBV9; len: 16; j_gene: TRBJ2-3; abundance: .; CDR3aa: CASSVGSSLSTDTQYF; CDR3nt: TGTGCCAGCAGCGTCGGTTCTTCGCTAAGCACAGATACGCAGTATTTT
d_gene: .; v_gene: TRBV30; len: 14; j_gene: TRBJ2-1; abundance: .; CDR3aa: CAWSTREPYNEQFF; CDR3nt: TGTGCCTGGAGTACCCGGGAGCCCTACAATGAGCAGTTCTTC
d_gene: TRBD1; v_gene: TRBV4-1; len: 14; j_gene: TRBJ2-7; abundance: .; CDR3aa: CASSHGQGTYEQYF; CDR3nt: TGCGCCAGCAGCCATGGACAGGGAACCTACGAGCAGTACTTC
d_gene: TRBD2; v_gene: TRBV6-5; len: 16; j_gene: TRBJ2-7; abundance: .; CDR3aa: CASSFRSGTRSYEQYF; CDR3nt: TGTGCCAGCAGTTTCCGATCCGGGACTAGGTCCTACGAGCAGTACTTC
d_gene: .; v_gene: TRBV11-2; len: 14; j_gene: TRBJ2-7; abundance: .; CDR3aa: CASSFSYPGYEQYF; CDR3nt: TGTGCCAGCAGCTTCTCCTACCCCGGGTACGAGCAGTACTTC
d_gene: .; v_gene: TRBV27; len: 13; j_gene: TRBJ2-1; abundance: .; CDR3aa: CASSLRLENEQFF; CDR3nt: TGTGCCAGCAGTCTCCGACTAGAGAATGAGCAGTTCTTC
d_gene: TRBD2; v_gene: TRBV9; len: 16; j_gene: TRBJ2-2; abundance: .; CDR3aa: CASSVDLREETGELFF; CDR3nt: TGTGCCAGCAGCGTAGATTTGCGGGAGGAAACCGGGGAGCTGTTTTTT
d_gene: .; v_gene: TRBV4-1; len: 14; j_gene: TRBJ2-7; abundance: .; CDR3aa: CASSQGEGTYEQYF; CDR3nt: TGCGCCAGCAGCCAAGGAGAAGGGACCTACGAGCAGTACTTC
d_gene: .; v_gene: TRBV9; len: 14; j_gene: TRBJ2-3; abundance: .; CDR3aa: CASSSYGSTDTQYF; CDR3nt: TGTGCCAGCAGCTCTTACGGAAGCACAGATACGCAGTATTTT
d_gene: .; v_gene: TRBV27; len: 13; j_gene: TRBJ2-7; abundance: .; CDR3aa: CASSLTPSYEQYF; CDR3nt: TGTGCCAGCAGTCTTACACCTTCTTACGAGCAGTACTTC
d_gene: .; v_gene: TRBV29-1; len: 14; j_gene: TRBJ1-1; abundance: .; CDR3aa: CSVRLGAGRTEAFF; CDR3nt: TGCAGCGTTCGGCTGGGGGCAGGGCGGACTGAAGCTTTCTTT
d_gene: TRBD1; v_gene: TRBV5-1; len: 14; j_gene: TRBJ2-3; abundance: once; CDR3aa: CASSSGQGRDTQYF; CDR3nt: TGCGCCAGCAGCTCGGGACAGGGCAGAGATACGCAGTATTTT
d_gene: .; v_gene: TRBV27; len: 11; j_gene: TRBJ2-2; abundance: .; CDR3aa: CASSRTGELFF; CDR3nt: TGTGCCAGCAGTCGGACCGGGGAGCTGTTTTTT
d_gene: TRBD2; v_gene: TRBV9; len: 15; j_gene: TRBJ2-7; abundance: .; CDR3aa: CASSASGTPLYEQYF; CDR3nt: TGTGCCAGCAGCGCTAGCGGTACCCCCTTATACGAGCAGTACTTC
d_gene: .; v_gene: TRBV4-1; len: 15; j_gene: TRBJ2-7; abundance: .; CDR3aa: CASSQEQMSSYEQYF; CDR3nt: TGCGCCAGCAGCCAGGAACAGATGAGCTCCTACGAGCAGTACTTC
d_gene: .; v_gene: TRBV28; len: 12; j_gene: TRBJ2-1; abundance: .; CDR3aa: CASSLSFKEQFF; CDR3nt: TGTGCCAGCAGTTTATCCTTTAAGGAGCAGTTCTTC
d_gene: .; v_gene: TRBV6-5; len: 12; j_gene: TRBJ1-5; abundance: .; CDR3aa: CASRGGNQPQHF; CDR3nt: TGTGCCAGCCGGGGTGGCAATCAGCCCCAGCATTTT
d_gene: TRBD1; v_gene: TRBV7-2; len: 14; j_gene: TRBJ2-3; abundance: .; CDR3aa: CASSLSGGADTQYF; CDR3nt: TGTGCCAGCAGCCTATCAGGGGGCGCGGATACGCAGTATTTT
d_gene: TRBD2; v_gene: TRBV11-3; len: 17; j_gene: TRBJ2-2; abundance: .; CDR3aa: CASSSTTSGIDTGELFF; CDR3nt: TGTGCCAGCAGCTCAACGACTAGCGGGATTGACACCGGGGAGCTGTTTTTT
d_gene: .; v_gene: TRBV2; len: 13; j_gene: TRBJ2-1; abundance: .; CDR3aa: CASRRGSYNEQFF; CDR3nt: TGTGCCAGCCGCCGAGGGAGCTACAATGAGCAGTTCTTC
d_gene: TRBD2; v_gene: TRBV5-4; len: 18; j_gene: TRBJ2-1; abundance: .; CDR3aa: CASSLLERLAGVDNEQFF; CDR3nt: TGTGCCAGCAGCTTGCTTGAGCGACTAGCGGGAGTCGACAATGAGCAGTTCTTC